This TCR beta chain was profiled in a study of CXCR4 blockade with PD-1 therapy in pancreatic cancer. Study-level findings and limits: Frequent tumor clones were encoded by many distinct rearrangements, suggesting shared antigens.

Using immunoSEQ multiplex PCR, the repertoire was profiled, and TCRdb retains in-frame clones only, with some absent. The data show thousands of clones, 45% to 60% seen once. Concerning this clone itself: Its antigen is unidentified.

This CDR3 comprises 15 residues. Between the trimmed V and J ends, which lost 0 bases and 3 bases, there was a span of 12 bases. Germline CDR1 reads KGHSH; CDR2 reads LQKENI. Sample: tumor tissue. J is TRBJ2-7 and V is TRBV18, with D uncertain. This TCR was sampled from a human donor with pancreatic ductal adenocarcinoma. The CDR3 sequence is CASSPPASANYEQYF. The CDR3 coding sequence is TGTGCCAGCTCACCACCCGCCAGTGCAAACTACGAGCAGTACTTC.